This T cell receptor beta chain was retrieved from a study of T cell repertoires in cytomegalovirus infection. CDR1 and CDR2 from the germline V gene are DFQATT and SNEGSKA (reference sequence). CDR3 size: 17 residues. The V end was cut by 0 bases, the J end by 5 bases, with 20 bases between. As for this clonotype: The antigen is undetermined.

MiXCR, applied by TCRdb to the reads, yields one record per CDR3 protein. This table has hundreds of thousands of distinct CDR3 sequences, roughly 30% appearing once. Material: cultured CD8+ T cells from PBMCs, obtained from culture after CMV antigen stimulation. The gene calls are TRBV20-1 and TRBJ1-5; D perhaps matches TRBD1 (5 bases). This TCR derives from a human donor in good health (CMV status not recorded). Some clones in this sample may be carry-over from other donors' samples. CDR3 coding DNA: TGCAGTGCTAGAGATGGGGGAGACAGCCATCGCGATCAGCCCCAGCATTTT. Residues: CSARDGGDSHRDQPQHF.